Following are 24 T cell receptor beta chains from one sample sequenced in a study of blood T cells in healthy people across ages (dated by TCRdb to the mid-2010s). Receptor amplification or capture employed 5' RACE. The run used an Illumina HiSeq 2500. A second PCR of about 6 to 11 cycles was performed with a sample-barcoded 5' primer and a J-beta primer mix. Through fastp at Q25 and MiXCR, TCRdb rebuilt clones from the public reads, retaining in-frame beta chains. Each CDR3 protein gets just one entry, which takes the most common genes and DNA from the rows behind it. In all, the sample holds approximately 780,000 distinct CDR3 sequences, and 25% to 30% of those were seen once. The leading ten clones occupy 3% of the sample. In addition, the sample was reused for a study of T cells of mothers and their children.

Input material: blood. These receptors were taken from a boy younger than 18 in good health.

The V call is TRBV7-2, the J call TRBJ1-4; D is uncertain. The V gene's germline CDR1 is SGHTA and CDR2 FQGNSA. CDR3 length: 15 amino acids. V was trimmed by 3 bases and J by 5 bases, leaving 13 bases between them. CDR3 region: CASSLLLRENEKLFF. The CDR3 DNA reads TGTGCCAGCAGCTTGCTCCTCCGGGAGAATGAAAAACTGTTTTTT.

This chain joins TRBV13 and TRBJ2-5; D gene ambiguous. Between the trimmed V and J ends, which lost 3 bases and 5 bases, there was a span of 10 bases. This CDR3 has 13 amino acids. CDR1 and CDR2 (germline): PRHDT, FYEKMQ (reference sequence). This CDR3 is CASSFRLGETQYF. DNA for the CDR3: TGTGCCAGCAGCTTTAGACTCGGGGAGACCCAGTACTTC.

This sequence joins TRBV5-1 and TRBJ2-1; 8 bases fit TRBD2. The trim removed 4 bases at V and 4 bases at J, leaving 4 bases unmatched. The CDR3 runs 14 residues. CDR1 is SGHRS and CDR2 is YFSETQ in the germline V gene. CDR3 sequence (DNA): TGCGCCAGCAGCACGGGACTAGGTTACAATGAGCAGTTCTTC. It specifies CASSTGLGYNEQFF. Filled out from reference TRBV5-1 and TRBJ2-1, the complete variable domain reads KAGVTQTPRYLIKTRGQQVTLSCSPISGHRSVSWYQQTPGQGLQFLFEYFSETQRNKGNFPGRFSGRQFSNSRSEMNVSTLELGDSALYLCASSTGLGYNEQFFGPGTRLTVL.

The chain combines TRBV29-1 with TRBJ1-1; 7 positions match TRBD1. Unmatched junction bases numbered 8, after V lost 7 bases and J lost 3 bases. The CDR3 length is 13 residues. Germline CDR1 and CDR2: SQVTM and ANQGSEA. Here the CDR3 reads CSEWAGGYTEAFF. The CDR3 DNA sequence: TGCAGCGAGTGGGCAGGGGGATACACTGAAGCTTTCTTT.

This clonotype was seen a handful of times. The gene calls are TRBV6-5 and TRBJ1-5; D is ambiguous. With 6 bases removed from V and 2 bases from J, the gap between germline ends came to 11 bases. Germline V gene sequence: CDR1 MNHEY, CDR2 SVGAGI. The CDR3 consists of 14 residues. For the CDR3, the DNA is TGTGCCAGCAGCGGAGGGCTCGGCAATCAGCCCCAGCATTTT. Its protein is CASSGGLGNQPQHF.

This clonotype was counted between two and nine times. DNA for the CDR3: TGTGCCACCAGCAGAGGAGGCCAAGTCTACGAGCAGTACTTC. Translated: CATSRGGQVYEQYF. V gene TRBV15 combines with J gene TRBJ2-5, with D unclear. The end of the DNA is better explained by TRBJ2-7, so the J call may be wrong. In germline, CDR1 is LNHNV, CDR2 YYDKDF (reference sequence). The CDR3 loop spans 14 amino acids.

With respect to this clonotype: The junction differs from germline at one of its ends, possibly a read error. The chain has TRBV19 and TRBJ1-1; D uncertain. The CDR3 contains 14 residues. Germline CDR1 is LNHDA and CDR2 is SQIVND (reference sequence). The DNA for the CDR3 is TGTGCCACCCCCCGCCCGGGTTCGAACACTGGAGCTTTCTTT. Protein product: CATPRPGSNTGAFF.

The chain uses TRBV29-1 and TRBJ2-7, with D possibly being TRBD1 (5 bases). From germline, CDR1 is SQVTM and CDR2 ANQGSEA. Trimming cost V 6 bases and J 2 bases, with 11 bases left between them. This CDR3 is 12 amino acids long. The chain's CDR3 is CSVQDRAYEQYF. CDR3 sequence (DNA): TGCAGCGTCCAAGACAGAGCCTACGAGCAGTACTTC.

The chain couples TRBV5-1 to TRBJ2-5, with 13 nucleotides matching TRBD2. The CDR3 loop spans 18 amino acids. Germline V gene lookup returns CDR1 SGHRS and CDR2 YFSETQ. J lost 4 bases, V lost 5 bases, and 14 bases had no gene match. CDR3 amino acids: CASSSPGTSGVGGETQYF. Here the CDR3 DNA reads TGCGCCAGCAGTTCACCCGGGACTAGCGGGGTAGGTGGAGAGACCCAGTACTTC.

This clonotype was seen a handful of times. The CDR3 DNA is TGCAGTGCTAGATCGGGGGGGGACGCCCTAAATGAAAAACTGTTTTTT. Translation gives CSARSGGDALNEKLFF. The chain carries TRBV20-1 and TRBJ1-4; D perhaps matches TRBD1 (5 bases). The CDR3 has 16 amino acids. CDR1 and CDR2 from the germline V gene are DFQATT and SNEGSKA (reference sequence). V was shortened by 2 bases and J by 5 bases, with 18 bases between the two germline ends.

This clonotype was found a few times. V and J are TRBV6-1 and TRBJ1-4; TRBD1 matches at 12 bases. CDR1 is MNHNS, CDR2 SASEGT, per germline. V trimming: 7 bases; J trimming: 8 bases; junction bases outside the gene matches: 8. The length of the CDR3 is 15 residues. CDR3 loop: CASKFYGTGGEKLFF. In DNA, the CDR3 is TGTGCCAGCAAGTTCTACGGGACAGGGGGCGAAAAACTGTTTTTT.

V usage is TRBV7-2 and J usage is TRBJ1-5, with 7 bases that match TRBD1. The junction had 11 bases not matched to a gene; V was cut back by 4 bases and J by 8 bases. Germline loops: CDR1 SGHTA, CDR2 FQGNSA. The CDR3 covers 15 residues. The chain's CDR3 is CASSSGGIYGKPQHF. The CDR3 region has the DNA TGTGCCAGCAGCTCAGGGGGGATATATGGGAAGCCCCAGCATTTT.

This clonotype appeared many times. The chain uses TRBV2 and TRBJ2-1; TRBD2 matches at 15 bases. V lost 3 bases and J lost 4; bases outside the gene matches: 4. Germline CDR1 reads SNHLY; CDR2 reads FYNNEI. CDR3 length: 17 amino acids. The CDR3 DNA reads TGTGCCAGCAGTGAGGGGACTAGCGGGGGGAGGTACAATGAGCAGTTCTTC. Its translation is CASSEGTSGGRYNEQFF.

The chain is built from TRBV10-3 and TRBJ2-3, with D hard to call. The CDR3 consists of 15 residues. Germline V CDR1 and CDR2: ENHRY, SYGVKD. V was cut by 1 base and J by 0 bases, with 8 bases left in between. The CDR3 loop is CAISEFAESTDTQYF. The CDR3 nucleotides are TGTGCCATCAGTGAGTTTGCCGAGAGCACAGATACGCAGTATTTT.

In its sample, this clonotype was seen a few times. The chain employs TRBV5-5 and TRBJ2-5, with 9 bases fitting TRBD1. Losses at the gene ends were 3 bases for V and 4 bases for J; bases not matched to a gene: 7. The germline V gene encodes CDR1 SGHKS and CDR2 YYEKEE (reference sequence). The CDR3 extends over 15 amino acids. CDR3 nucleotide sequence: TGTGCCAGCAGCTCCCTACAGGGGGCAGGAGAGACCCAGTACTTC. Translating gives CASSSLQGAGETQYF.

In this sample, this clonotype turned up a few times. V usage is TRBV6-2 or TRBV6-3 and J usage is TRBJ1-5; the match to TRBD1 covers 7 bases. Germline V gene data show CDR1 as MNHEY and CDR2 as SVGEGT. The CDR3 runs 14 residues. The V and J ends lost 6 bases and 3 bases, in that order; junction bases with no gene match: 5. The CDR3 reads CASRLGQPNQPQHF. The CDR3, as DNA: TGTGCCAGCAGGCTGGGACAGCCCAATCAGCCCCAGCATTTT.

The V gene is TRBV12-3 or TRBV12-4, the J gene TRBJ2-5; 12 positions agree with TRBD1. J lost 1 base, V lost 5 bases, and 14 bases had no gene match. The CDR3 sequence is 19 residues long. The CDR3 here is CASSRPGQGARVGQETQYF. CDR3 nucleotide sequence: TGTGCCAGCAGTCGTCCGGGACAGGGGGCGCGGGTTGGCCAAGAGACCCAGTACTTC.

This clonotype was detected only a few times. The chain combines TRBV5-1 with TRBJ1-5, with 9 bases fitting TRBD1. This CDR3 contains 13 residues. V lost 4 bases to trimming and J lost 7 bases; unmatched junction nucleotides: 3. Germline CDR1 and CDR2: SGHRS and YFSETQ. The CDR3 protein is CASSRDRDQPQHF. CDR3 coding DNA: TGCGCCAGCAGCAGGGACAGGGACCAGCCCCAGCATTTT.

The sample holds a few counts of this clonotype. CDR3 loop: CATGPVVDSPLHF. As DNA, the CDR3 is TGTGCCACCGGGCCAGTCGTGGATTCACCCCTCCACTTT. The rearrangement uses TRBV2 and TRBJ1-6; unclear D gene. Trimming left V 10 bases short and J 8 bases short, with 15 bases between. The length of the CDR3 is 13 residues. Germline V lookup: CDR1 SNHLY, CDR2 FYNNEI.

V and J are TRBV20-1 and TRBJ1-2; D possibly corresponds to TRBD1 (5 bases). The CDR3 contains 10 residues. Trimming took off 4 bases at V and 7 bases at J, with 7 bases between the two ends. From germline, CDR1 is DFQATT and CDR2 SNEGSKA (reference sequence). In nucleotides, the CDR3 is TGCAGTGCTATTAGGGGTGGCTACACCTTC. This gives the protein CSAIRGGYTF.

V usage is TRBV10-3 and J usage is TRBJ2-7, with TRBD2 matching 8 bases. This CDR3 has 16 residues. The V gene's germline CDR1 is ENHRY and CDR2 SYGVKD. The V segment lost 7 bases and the J segment 1 base; nucleotides outside the gene matches: 12. Here the CDR3 reads CAITKGLAGESYEQYF. The CDR3 coding sequence is TGTGCCATCACCAAAGGACTAGCTGGCGAATCCTACGAGCAGTACTTC.

This rearrangement joins TRBV7-6 to TRBJ2-1; 12 nucleotides line up with TRBD2. Losses at the gene ends were 5 bases for V and 4 bases for J; bases not matched to a gene: 6. Germline values: CDR1 SGHVS, CDR2 FNYEAQ. CDR3 size: 16 residues. The DNA for the CDR3 is TGTGCCAGCAGCGCTTACCTAGCGGGGGGGTACAATGAGCAGTTCTTC. Encoded protein: CASSAYLAGGYNEQFF. The complete variable domain, with remaining parts taken from reference TRBV7-6 and TRBJ2-1, reads GAGVSQSPRYKVTKRGQDVALRCDPISGHVSLYWYRQALGQGPEFLTYFNYEAQQDKSGLPNDRFSAERPEGSISTLTIQRTEQRDSAMYRCASSAYLAGGYNEQFFGPGTRLTVL.

The chain carries TRBV6-5 and TRBJ1-2; D ambiguous. The V gene's germline CDR1 is MNHEY and CDR2 SVGAGI. This CDR3 contains 11 residues. Trimming removed 6 bases at V and 8 bases at J, with 10 bases between. Here the CDR3 reads CASSAQDGYTF. The CDR3 DNA is TGTGCCAGCAGCGCCCAGGACGGCTACACCTTC.

V is TRBV20-1 and J is TRBJ2-5; D not resolved. This CDR3 has 12 amino acids. V gave up 5 bases and J gave up 6 bases, with 13 bases separating them. Germline lookup yields CDR1 DFQATT and CDR2 SNEGSKA (reference sequence). The DNA of the CDR3 is TGCAGTGCTTACGGTCCTGGAAAGACCCAGTACTTC. It specifies CSAYGPGKTQYF.